Below, 8 T cell receptor beta chains from the same sample are listed, as sequenced in a study of blood T cell repertoires in COVID-19. Profiled with immunoSEQ multiplex PCR; TCRdb holds only in-frame clones, not every one. The table records about 68,000 clones, 70% to 90% of them present only once. Specimen: peripheral blood. The receptors originated from a man younger than 40 with acute or convalescent COVID-19.

V is TRBV27 and J is TRBJ2-5; D might be TRBD2 (7 bases). The germline CDR1 and CDR2 sequences are MNHEY and SMNVEV (reference sequence). V was shortened by 2 bases and J by 5 bases, with 12 bases between the two germline ends. The CDR3 has 14 residues. CDR3 DNA: TGTGCCAGCAGTTTACGGGGGGCTTGGGAGACCCAGTACTTC. Its protein is CASSLRGAWETQYF.

The chain links TRBV7-6 to TRBJ1-6; D not resolved. This CDR3 comprises 14 residues. V was trimmed by 2 bases and J by 5 bases, leaving 7 bases between them. The germline V gene has CDR1 SGHVS and CDR2 FNYEAQ. CDR3 nucleotides: TGTGCCAGCAGCTTATACCAGGATAATTCACCCCTCCACTTT. Its translation is CASSLYQDNSPLHF.

The chain is built from TRBV19 and TRBJ1-1; possibly TRBD1 for D (6 bases). The germline V and J ends were trimmed by 3 bases and 1 base, with 15 bases remaining between them. Germline V lookup: CDR1 LNHDA, CDR2 SQIVND (reference sequence). The length of the CDR3 is 16 residues. The CDR3 DNA follows: TGTGCCAGTAGTATTATTCGGGACACCCCGAACACTGAAGCTTTCTTT. Translation gives CASSIIRDTPNTEAFF.

This clone occurred once. The chain combines TRBV30 with TRBJ1-2; no clear D. The V and J ends lost 0 bases and 8 bases respectively, with 13 bases between them. Germline V gene sequence: CDR1 GTSNPN, CDR2 SVGIG (reference sequence). CDR3 size: 13 residues. CDR3 sequence reads: CAWSVVSGSGYTF. The CDR3, as DNA: TGTGCCTGGAGTGTCGTCTCAGGAAGCGGCTACACCTTC.

The chain is built from TRBV19 and TRBJ2-2; TRBD1 agrees at 7 bases. Germline CDR1 and CDR2: LNHDA and SQIVND (reference sequence). The CDR3 totals 12 residues. Trimming cost V 11 bases and J 6 bases; bases outside gene matches: 6. CDR3 loop: CAGQQGSGELFF. The DNA of the CDR3 is TGTGCCGGACAACAGGGGTCCGGGGAGCTGTTTTTT.

The J gene is TRBJ2-2, the V gene TRBV3-1 (or the pseudogene TRBV3-2), with D perhaps TRBD1 (6 bases). CDR1 is LGHDT and CDR2 is YNNKEL in the germline V gene (reference sequence). The CDR3 totals 13 residues. V lost 4 bases to trimming and J lost 5 bases, with 8 bases between them. The CDR3: CASSLQGTGELFF. CDR3 bases: TGTGCCAGCAGCCTTCAGGGGACCGGGGAGCTGTTTTTT.

The rearrangement links TRBV7-8 to TRBJ2-1; 9 nucleotides match TRBD2. Germline V gives CDR1 SGHVS, CDR2 FQNEAQ. The CDR3 totals 15 residues. V lost 6 bases, J lost 8 bases, and 11 bases stayed unmatched. Here the CDR3 DNA reads TGTGCCAGCAGTTGGGGAGTTAGCGGGAGCTATGAGCAGTTCTTC. The encoded protein is CASSWGVSGSYEQFF.

The J gene is TRBJ2-1, the V gene TRBV5-4; 9 bases agree with TRBD2. The CDR3 extends over 16 amino acids. Germline CDR1 SGHNT, CDR2 YYREEE (reference sequence). The ends lost 0 bases at V and 7 bases at J; junction bases unmatched: 8. CDR3 sequence (DNA): TGTGCCAGCAGCTTGGGGGCGGGAGGGCCCTTAAATGAGCAGTTCTTC. It is translated as CASSLGAGGPLNEQFF.